This T cell receptor beta chain was recorded in a study of persistence of HIV-infected CD4 T cells. Comments on this clone: As yet, its antigen is unknown.

There are 14 residues in the CDR3. Germline values: CDR1 MNHEY, CDR2 SVGAGI. The V and J ends lost 6 bases and 2 bases, in that order; junction bases with no gene match: 2. The stimulus was lysate of CMV-infected fibroblasts, roughly 9.2 ug/mL. Memory cells lacking CD40L and CD69 with high CD45RO were sorted. Study-wide points: Compared with CD3/CD28-stimulated cells, CMV- and Gag-responding cells showed lower TCRbeta richness. Within sorted populations, more oligoclonal TCRs accompanied more oligoclonal proviruses.

This was the immunoSEQ version 4 assay in survey mode. Repertoires were generated with immunoSEQ multiplex PCR, while TCRdb's copy carries only in-frame clones and drops some. The sample gives over 30,000 clones, around 80% of which show up once; 5% to 7.5% is in the top ten. Source: CD4+ T cells sorted from PBMCs after 18-hour stimulation, taken from a patient who received antiretroviral therapy. V usage is TRBV6-5 and J usage is TRBJ2-3; 10 bases agree with TRBD2. The source is an adult woman with HIV who was CMV-seropositive. CDR3 in DNA: TGTGCCAGCAGGAGCGGGAGGGCCACAGATACGCAGTATTTT. This encodes CASRSGRATDTQYF.